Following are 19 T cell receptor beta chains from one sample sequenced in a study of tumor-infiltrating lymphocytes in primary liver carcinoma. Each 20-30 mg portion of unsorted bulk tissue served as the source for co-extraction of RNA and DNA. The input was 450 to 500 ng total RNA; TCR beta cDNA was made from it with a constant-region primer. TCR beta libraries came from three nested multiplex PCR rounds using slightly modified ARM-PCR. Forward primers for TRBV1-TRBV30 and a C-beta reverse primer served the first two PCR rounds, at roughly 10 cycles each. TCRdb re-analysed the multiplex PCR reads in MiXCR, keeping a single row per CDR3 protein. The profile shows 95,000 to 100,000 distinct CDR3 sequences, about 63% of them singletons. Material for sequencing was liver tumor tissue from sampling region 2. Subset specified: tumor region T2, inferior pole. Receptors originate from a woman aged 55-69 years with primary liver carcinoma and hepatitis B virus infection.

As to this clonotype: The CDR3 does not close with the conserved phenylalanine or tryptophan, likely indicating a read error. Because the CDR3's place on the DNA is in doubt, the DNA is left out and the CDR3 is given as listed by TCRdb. Here the CDR3 reads CASSNPGGMKTQHL. V is TRBV28 and J is TRBJ2-5; the table's TRBD1 call for D was not verified on the DNA. Including both end residues, the CDR3 is 14 amino acids long. The germline gives CDR1 MDHEN, CDR2 SYDVKM.

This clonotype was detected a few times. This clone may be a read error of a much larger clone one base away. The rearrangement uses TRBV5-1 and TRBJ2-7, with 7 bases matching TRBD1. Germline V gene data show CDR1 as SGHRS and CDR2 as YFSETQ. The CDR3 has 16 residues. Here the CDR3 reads CASSDHLGQVIYEHYF. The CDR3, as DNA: TGCGCCAGCAGCGATCACCTTGGACAGGTCATCTACGAGCATTACTTC.

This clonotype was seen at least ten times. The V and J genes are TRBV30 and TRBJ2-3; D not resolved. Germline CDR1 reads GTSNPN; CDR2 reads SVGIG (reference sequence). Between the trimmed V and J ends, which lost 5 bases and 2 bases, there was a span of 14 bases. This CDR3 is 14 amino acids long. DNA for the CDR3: TGTGCCTGGTCCAGAGGCAGGACCACAGATACGCAGTATTTT. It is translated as CAWSRGRTTDTQYF.

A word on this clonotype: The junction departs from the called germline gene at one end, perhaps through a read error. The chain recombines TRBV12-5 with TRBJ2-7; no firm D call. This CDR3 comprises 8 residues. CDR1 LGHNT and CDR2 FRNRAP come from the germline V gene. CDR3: CASGGLYF. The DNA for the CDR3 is TGTGCTAGTGGTGGGCTGTATTTC.

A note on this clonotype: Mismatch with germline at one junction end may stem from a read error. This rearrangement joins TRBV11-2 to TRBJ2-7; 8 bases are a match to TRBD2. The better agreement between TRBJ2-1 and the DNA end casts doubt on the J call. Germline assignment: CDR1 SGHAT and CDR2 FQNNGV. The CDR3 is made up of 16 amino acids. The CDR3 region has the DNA TGTGGCAGCACGACTCCCGGGCGGGAGGCAAGGGGGGAGCAGTTCTTC. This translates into CGSTTPGREARGEQFF.

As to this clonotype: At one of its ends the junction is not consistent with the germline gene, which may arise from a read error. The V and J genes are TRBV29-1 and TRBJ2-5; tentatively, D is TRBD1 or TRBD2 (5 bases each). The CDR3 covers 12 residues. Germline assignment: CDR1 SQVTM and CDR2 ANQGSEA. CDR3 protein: CSVDRGEETQNF. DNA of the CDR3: TGCAGTGTTGATAGAGGGGAAGAGACCCAGAACTTC.

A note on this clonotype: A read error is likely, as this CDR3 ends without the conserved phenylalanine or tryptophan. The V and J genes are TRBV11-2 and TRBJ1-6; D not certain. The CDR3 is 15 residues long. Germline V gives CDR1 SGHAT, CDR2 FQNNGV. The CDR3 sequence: CTSSLEVAAISSLHV. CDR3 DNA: TGTACCAGCAGCTTAGAAGTGGCAGCTATCTCATCCCTCCACGTT.

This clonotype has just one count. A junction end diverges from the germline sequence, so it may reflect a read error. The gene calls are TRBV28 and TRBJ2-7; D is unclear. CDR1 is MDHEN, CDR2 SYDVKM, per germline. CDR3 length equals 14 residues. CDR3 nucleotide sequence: TGCGCCACCGTCAGAGGAACTCTAGGGAACGAGCAGTACTTC. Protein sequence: CATVRGTLGNEQYF. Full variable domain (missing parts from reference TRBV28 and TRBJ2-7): DVKVTQSSRYLVKRTGEKVFLECVQDMDHENMFWYRQDPGLGLRLIYFSYDVKMKEKGDIPEGYSVSREKKERFSLILESASTNQTSMYLCATVRGTLGNEQYFGPGTRLTVT.

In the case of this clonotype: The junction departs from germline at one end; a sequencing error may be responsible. The CDR3 region has the DNA TGCAGCGTCCGGGGACTAGCGGTAAACTCCTACGTGCAGTATTTC. This translates into CSVRGLAVNSYVQYF. The rearrangement links TRBV29-1 to TRBJ2-7, with 11 bases aligning to TRBD2. Germline V gene lookup returns CDR1 SQVTM and CDR2 ANQGSEA. The CDR3 spans 15 residues.

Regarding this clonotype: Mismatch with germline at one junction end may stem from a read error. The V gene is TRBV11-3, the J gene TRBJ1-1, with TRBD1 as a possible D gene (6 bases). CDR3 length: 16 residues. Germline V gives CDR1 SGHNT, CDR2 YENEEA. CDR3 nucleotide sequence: TGTGACAGCAGCTTAGCCCCCAGTTACGCTCAGGGGCGAGCTTTCTTC. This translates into CDSSLAPSYAQGRAFF.

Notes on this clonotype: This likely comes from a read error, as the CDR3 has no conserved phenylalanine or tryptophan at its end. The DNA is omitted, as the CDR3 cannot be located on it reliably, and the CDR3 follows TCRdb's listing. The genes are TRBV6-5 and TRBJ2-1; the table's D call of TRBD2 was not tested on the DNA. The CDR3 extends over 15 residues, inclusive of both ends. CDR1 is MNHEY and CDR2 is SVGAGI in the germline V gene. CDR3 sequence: CASSSSGLSYNEQFL.

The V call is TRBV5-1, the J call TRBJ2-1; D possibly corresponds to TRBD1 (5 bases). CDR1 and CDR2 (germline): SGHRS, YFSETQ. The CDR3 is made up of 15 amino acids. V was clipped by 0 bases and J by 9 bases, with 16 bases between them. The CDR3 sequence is CASSLAGPPNSEQFF. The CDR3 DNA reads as TGCGCCAGCAGCTTGGCAGGGCCCCCAAACAGTGAGCAGTTCTTC. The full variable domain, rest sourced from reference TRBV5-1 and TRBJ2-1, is KAGVTQTPRYLIKTRGQQVTLSCSPISGHRSVSWYQQTPGQGLQFLFEYFSETQRNKGNFPGRFSGRQFSNSRSEMNVSTLELGDSALYLCASSLAGPPNSEQFFGPGTRLTVL.

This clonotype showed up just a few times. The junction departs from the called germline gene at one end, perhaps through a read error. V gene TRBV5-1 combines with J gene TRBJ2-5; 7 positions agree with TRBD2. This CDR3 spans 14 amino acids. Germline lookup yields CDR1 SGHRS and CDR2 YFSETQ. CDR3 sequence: CTSRAGAYQETQYF. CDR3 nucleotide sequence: TGCACCAGCAGGGCGGGAGCATACCAAGAGACCCAGTACTTC.

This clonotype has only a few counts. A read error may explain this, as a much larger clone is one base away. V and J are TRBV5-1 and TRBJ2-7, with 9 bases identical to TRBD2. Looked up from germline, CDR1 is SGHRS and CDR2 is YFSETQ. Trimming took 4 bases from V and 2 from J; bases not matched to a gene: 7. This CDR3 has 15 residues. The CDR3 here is CASSISGTSTYEQYF. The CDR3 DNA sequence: TGCGCCAGCAGCATCAGCGGGACTAGCACCTACGAGCAGTACTTC.

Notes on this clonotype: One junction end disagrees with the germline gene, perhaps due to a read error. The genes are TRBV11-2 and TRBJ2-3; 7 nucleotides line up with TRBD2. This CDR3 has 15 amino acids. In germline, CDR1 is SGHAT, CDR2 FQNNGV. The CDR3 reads CASGFGLERTDTQLF. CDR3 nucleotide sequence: TGTGCCAGCGGCTTCGGACTAGAACGCACAGATACGCAGTTATTT.

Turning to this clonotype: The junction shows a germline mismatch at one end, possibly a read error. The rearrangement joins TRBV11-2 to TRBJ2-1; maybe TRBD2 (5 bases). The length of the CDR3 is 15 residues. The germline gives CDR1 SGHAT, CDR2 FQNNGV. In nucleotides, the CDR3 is TGTGCCAGCAGCTTAAGGGCGGGCTCCTACAATGGGCAGTCCTTC. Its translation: CASSLRAGSYNGQSF. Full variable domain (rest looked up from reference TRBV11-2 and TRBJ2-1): EAGVAQSPRYKIIEKRQSVAFWCNPISGHATLYWYQQILGQGPKLLIQFQNNGVVDDSQLPKDRFSAERLKGVDSTLKIQPAKLEDSAVYLCASSLRAGSYNGQSFGPGTRLTVL.

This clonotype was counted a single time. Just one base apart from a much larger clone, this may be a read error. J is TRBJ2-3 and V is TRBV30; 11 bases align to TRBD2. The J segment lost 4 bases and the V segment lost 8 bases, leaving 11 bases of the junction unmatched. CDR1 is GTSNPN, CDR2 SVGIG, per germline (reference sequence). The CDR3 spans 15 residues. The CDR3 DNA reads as TGTGCCAGATCACCGAGACTAGCGGGACCAGATACGCAGTATTTT. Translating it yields CARSPRLAGPDTQYF.

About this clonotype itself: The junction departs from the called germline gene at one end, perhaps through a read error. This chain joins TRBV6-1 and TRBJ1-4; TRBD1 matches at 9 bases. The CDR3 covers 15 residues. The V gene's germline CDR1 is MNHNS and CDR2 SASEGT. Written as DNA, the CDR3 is TGTGACAGCAGTGAAGGAGGGACAGGGAAGAAGAAACTGTTTTTT. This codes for CDSSEGGTGKKKLFF.

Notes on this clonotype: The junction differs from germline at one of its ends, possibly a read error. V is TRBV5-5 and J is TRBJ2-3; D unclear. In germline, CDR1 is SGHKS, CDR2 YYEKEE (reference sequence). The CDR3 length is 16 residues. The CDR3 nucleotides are TGTGCCGGCAGCTTGGGCGTTGCAGGAGTGGCCGATACGCAGTATTTT. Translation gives CAGSLGVAGVADTQYF.